The clone carrying this T cell receptor (beta chain) was seen more than once but under ten times. Its antigen remains unknown. The V end was cut by 1 base, the J end by 1 base, with 11 bases between. Per germline, CDR1 SGHVS and CDR2 FNYEAQ. The CDR3 has 16 amino acids. The source of the sample is a study of T cell therapy after organ transplantation. Findings and caveats of the study: Poor CD8+ T cell yield may explain few expansions in nonresponders.

The sample's time point: 20-29 weeks after completion of therapy. The repertoire was sequenced with immunoSEQ multiplex PCR; TCRdb's copy has only in-frame clones and lacks some. The profile shows over a thousand clones, 70% to 80% of them singletons. The sequence came from a human patient who had received a solid organ transplant and had CMV disease. Among the T cells, some may be from the graft donor. J is TRBJ1-5 and V is TRBV7-6, with D tentatively TRBD1 (5 bases). Sequenced here: CD8+ T cells from blood, sampled after autologous CMV-specific T cell therapy. Here the CDR3 reads CASSLEDRGSNQPQHF. The CDR3 nucleotides read TGTGCCAGCAGCTTAGAAGACAGAGGGAGCAATCAGCCCCAGCATTTT.